This TCR beta chain came from a study of T-cell reconstitution after alpha-beta-depleted transplantation in children. V shed 5 bases and J shed 8 bases, with 12 bases lying between them. Germline CDR1 and CDR2: MNHEY and SVGAGI. The CDR3 runs 13 residues. The TCRbeta library incorporated unique molecular identifiers. TCRdb reprocessed the PCR reads with MiXCR, giving one entry per CDR3 protein. In the table there are fewer than 550,000 distinct CDR3 sequences, under 13% of which are singletons. The sequences come from PBMCs from the stem cell graft donor, collected from the stem cell graft. V and J are TRBV6-5 and TRBJ1-4; D is uncertain. The TCR originated in a human donor who donated a stem cell graft to a child with acute myeloid leukemia. CDR3 in amino acids: CASSRNRGEKLFF. CDR3 coding DNA: TGTGCCAGCAGTCGCAACCGAGGGGAAAAACTGTTTTTT.